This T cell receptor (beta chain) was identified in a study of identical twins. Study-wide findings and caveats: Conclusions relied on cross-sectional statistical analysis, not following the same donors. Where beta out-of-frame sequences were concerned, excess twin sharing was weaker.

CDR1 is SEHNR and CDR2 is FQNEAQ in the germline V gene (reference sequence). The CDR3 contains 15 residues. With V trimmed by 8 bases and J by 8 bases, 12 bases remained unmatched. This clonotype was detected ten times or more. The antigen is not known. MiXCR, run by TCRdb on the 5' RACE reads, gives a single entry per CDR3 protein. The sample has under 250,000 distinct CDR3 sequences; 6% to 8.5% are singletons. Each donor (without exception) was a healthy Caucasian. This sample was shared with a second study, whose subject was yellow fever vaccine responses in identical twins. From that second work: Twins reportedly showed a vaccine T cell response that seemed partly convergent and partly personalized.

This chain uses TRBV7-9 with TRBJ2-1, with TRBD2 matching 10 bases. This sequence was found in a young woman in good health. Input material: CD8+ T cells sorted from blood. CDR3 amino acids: CASLGSGRGIDEQFF. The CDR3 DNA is TGTGCCAGCTTGGGAAGCGGGAGGGGGATAGATGAGCAGTTCTTC. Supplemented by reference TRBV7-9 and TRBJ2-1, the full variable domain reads DTGVSQNPRHKITKRGQNVTFRCDPISEHNRLYWYRQTLGQGPEFLTYFQNEAQLEKSRLLSDRFSAERPKGSFSTLEIQRTEQGDSAMYLCASLGSGRGIDEQFFGPGTRLTVL.